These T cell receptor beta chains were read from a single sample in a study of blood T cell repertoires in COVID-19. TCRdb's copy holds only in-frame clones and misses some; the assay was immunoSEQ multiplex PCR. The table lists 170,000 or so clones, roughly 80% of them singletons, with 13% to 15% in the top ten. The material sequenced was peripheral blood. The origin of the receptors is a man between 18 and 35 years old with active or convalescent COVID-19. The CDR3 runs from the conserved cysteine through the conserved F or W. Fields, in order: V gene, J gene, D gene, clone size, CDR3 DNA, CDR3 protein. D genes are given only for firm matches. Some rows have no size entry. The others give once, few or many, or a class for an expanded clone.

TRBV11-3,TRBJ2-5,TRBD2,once,TGTGCCAGCAGCTTAGGATCTAGCGGGAGTCTGGAGACCCAGTACTTC,CASSLGSSGSLETQYF
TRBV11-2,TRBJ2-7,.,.,TGTGCCAGCAGCCTTCGTCGGGGAGGCTACGAGCAGTACTTC,CASSLRRGGYEQYF
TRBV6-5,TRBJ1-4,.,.,TGTGCCAGCAGTCCCATGGGGGCGGCAAAACTGTTTTTT,CASSPMGAAKLFF
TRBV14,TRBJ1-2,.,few,TGTGCCAGCAGCCAAGATCGGACAGCCTATGGCTACACCTTC,CASSQDRTAYGYTF
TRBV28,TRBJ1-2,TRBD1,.,TGTGCCAGCAGTTTAGCAAGGGGGCAGCACTATGGCTACACCTTC,CASSLARGQHYGYTF
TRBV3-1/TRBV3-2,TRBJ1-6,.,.,TGTGCCAGCAGCCAAGGGCAGGCCTATAATTCACCCCTCCACTTT,CASSQGQAYNSPLHF
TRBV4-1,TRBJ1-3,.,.,TGCGCCAGCAGCCAAGGCCAGAACCCTGGAAACACCATATATTTT,CASSQGQNPGNTIYF
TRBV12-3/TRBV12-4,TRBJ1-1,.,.,TGTGCCAGCAGTTTAGTGAGGGACACTGAAGCTTTCTTT,CASSLVRDTEAFF
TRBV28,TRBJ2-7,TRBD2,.,TGTGCCAGCGGTAGCGGGAGGGCCCCCTACGAGCAGTACTTC,CASGSGRAPYEQYF
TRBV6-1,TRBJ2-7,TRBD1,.,TGTGCCAGCAGTTTGCGCCCCAGGGACAGCTGGCAGTACTTC,CASSLRPRDSWQYF
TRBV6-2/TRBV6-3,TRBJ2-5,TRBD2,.,TGTGCCAGCAGTGGACTAGCGGGGGTTAAGACCCAGTACTTC,CASSGLAGVKTQYF
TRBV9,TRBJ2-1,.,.,TGTGCCAGCAGCGTAGTAGGTACTAGCCAGCTCTTGTACAATGAGCAGTTCTTC,CASSVVGTSQLLYNEQFF
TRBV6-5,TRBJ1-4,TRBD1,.,TGTGCCAGCAGTTACGGCACAGGGGGCGGGGGGGAAAAACTGTTTTTT,CASSYGTGGGGEKLFF
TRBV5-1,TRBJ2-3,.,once,TGCGCCAGCGATCGTTCGGGCGGGGCTCGCACAGATACGCAGTATTTT,CASDRSGGARTDTQYF
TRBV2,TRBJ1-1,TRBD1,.,TGTGCCAGCAACTTACAGGGGAGAGACACTGAAGCTTTCTTT,CASNLQGRDTEAFF
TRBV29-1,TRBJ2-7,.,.,TGCAGCGTTGAAGAGGGGACAACATCCTACGAGCAGTACTTC,CSVEEGTTSYEQYF
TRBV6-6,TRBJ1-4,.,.,TGTGCCAGCAGTTTTCAGGGAGCGGGGTTGGAGAAACTGTTTTTT,CASSFQGAGLEKLFF
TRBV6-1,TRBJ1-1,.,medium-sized,TGTGCCAGCAGTGGCCGTGCAGGGGATGCGATGGACACTGAAGCTTTCTTT,CASSGRAGDAMDTEAFF
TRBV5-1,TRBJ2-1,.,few,TGCGCCAGCAGAGCTACAGCGGGCAGCTCCTACAATGAGCAGTTCTTC,CASRATAGSSYNEQFF
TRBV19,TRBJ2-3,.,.,TGTGCCAGTAGTATTAGTTGGGGGGATGAAGATACGCAGTATTTT,CASSISWGDEDTQYF
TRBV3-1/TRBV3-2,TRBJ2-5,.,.,TGTGCCAGCAGCCAAGATCTAGGGGTTGTCGAAGAGACCCAGTACTTC,CASSQDLGVVEETQYF
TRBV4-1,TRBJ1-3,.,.,TGCGCCAGCAGCCCCGGTGATTTTTCGGGAAACACCATATATTTT,CASSPGDFSGNTIYF
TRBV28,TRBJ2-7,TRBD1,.,TGTGCCACCTCCAGGGGGCGCTCCTACGAGCAGTACTTC,CATSRGRSYEQYF
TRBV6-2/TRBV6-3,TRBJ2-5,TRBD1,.,TGTGCCAGCAGTTACGGGACAGTACAAGAGACCCAGTACTTC,CASSYGTVQETQYF
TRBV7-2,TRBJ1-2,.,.,TGTGCCAGCAGCTTAACGGGCTATGGCTACACCTTC,CASSLTGYGYTF
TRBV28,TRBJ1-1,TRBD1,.,TGTGCCAGCAGTCCAAACAGGGGGCGTACTGAAGCTTTCTTT,CASSPNRGRTEAFF
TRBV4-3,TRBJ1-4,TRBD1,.,TGCGCCAGCAGCGGGACAGCTGGCGAAAAACTGTTTTTT,CASSGTAGEKLFF
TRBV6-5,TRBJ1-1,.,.,TGTGCCAGCAGCACAACCGCGAACACTGAAGCTTTCTTT,CASSTTANTEAFF
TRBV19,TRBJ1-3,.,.,TGTGCCAGTAGTATAGGGGCCGCCGGCTCTGGAAACACCATATATTTT,CASSIGAAGSGNTIYF
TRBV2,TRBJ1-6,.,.,TGTGCCAGCAGTGAACGTTCACCCCTCCACTTT,CASSERSPLHF
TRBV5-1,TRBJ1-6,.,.,TGCGCCAGCAGCCCGGGAGCCGGGGGGTATAATTCACCCCTCCACTTT,CASSPGAGGYNSPLHF
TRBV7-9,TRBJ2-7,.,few,TGTGCCAGCAGCCCCGACAGGCCGGGATACGAGCAGTACTTC,CASSPDRPGYEQYF
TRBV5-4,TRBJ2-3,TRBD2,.,TGTGCCAGCAGCAACTTAGCGGGAGAATCAACAGATACGCAGTATTTT,CASSNLAGESTDTQYF
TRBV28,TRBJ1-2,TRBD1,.,TGTGCCAGCAGTTCGGGTGGGACAGGGGAACGCTACACCTTC,CASSSGGTGERYTF
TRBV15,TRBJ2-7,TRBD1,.,TGTGCCACCAGCAGGCCGGGACAGGGTTACGAGCAGTACTTC,CATSRPGQGYEQYF